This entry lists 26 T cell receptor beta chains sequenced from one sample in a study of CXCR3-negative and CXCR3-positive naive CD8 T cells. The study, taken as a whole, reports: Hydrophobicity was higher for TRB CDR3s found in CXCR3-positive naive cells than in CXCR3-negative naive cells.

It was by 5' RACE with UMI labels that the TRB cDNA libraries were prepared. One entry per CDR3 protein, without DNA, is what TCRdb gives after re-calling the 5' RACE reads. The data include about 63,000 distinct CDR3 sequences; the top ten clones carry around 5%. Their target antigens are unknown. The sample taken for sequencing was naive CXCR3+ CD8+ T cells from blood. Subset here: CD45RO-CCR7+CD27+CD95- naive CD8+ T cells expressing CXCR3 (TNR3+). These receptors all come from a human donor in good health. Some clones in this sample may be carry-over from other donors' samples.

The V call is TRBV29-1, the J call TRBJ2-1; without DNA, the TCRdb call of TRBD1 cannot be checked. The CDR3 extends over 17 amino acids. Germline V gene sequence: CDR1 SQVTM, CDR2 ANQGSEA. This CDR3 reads CSVFKIGDQSSYNEQFF.

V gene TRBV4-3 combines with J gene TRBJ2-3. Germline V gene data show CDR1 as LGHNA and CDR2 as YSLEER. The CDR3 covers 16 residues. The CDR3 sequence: CASSQDKLGLEDTQYF.

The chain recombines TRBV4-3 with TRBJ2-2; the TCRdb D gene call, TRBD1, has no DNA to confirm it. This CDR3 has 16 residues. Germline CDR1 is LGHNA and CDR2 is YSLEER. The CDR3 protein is CASSLQNRGRGGELFF.

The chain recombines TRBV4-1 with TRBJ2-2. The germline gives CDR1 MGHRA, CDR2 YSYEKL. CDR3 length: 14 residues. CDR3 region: CASSPHDGTGELFF.

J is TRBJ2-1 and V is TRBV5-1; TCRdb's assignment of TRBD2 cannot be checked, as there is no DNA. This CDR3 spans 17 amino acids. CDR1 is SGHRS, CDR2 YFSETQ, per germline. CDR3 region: CASSLYPAGGAYNEQFF.

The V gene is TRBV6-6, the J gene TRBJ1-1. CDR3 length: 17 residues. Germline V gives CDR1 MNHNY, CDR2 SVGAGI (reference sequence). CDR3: CASSYRVVRIMNTEAFF.

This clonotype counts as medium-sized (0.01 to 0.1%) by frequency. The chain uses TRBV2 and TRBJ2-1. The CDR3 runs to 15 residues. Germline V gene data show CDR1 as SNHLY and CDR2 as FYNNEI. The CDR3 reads CASSEDSQFYNEQFF.

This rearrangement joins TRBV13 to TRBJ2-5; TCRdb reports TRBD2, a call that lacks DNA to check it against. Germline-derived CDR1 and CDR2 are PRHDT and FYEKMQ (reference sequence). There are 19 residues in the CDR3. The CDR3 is CASSLERTSGDTQGETQYF.

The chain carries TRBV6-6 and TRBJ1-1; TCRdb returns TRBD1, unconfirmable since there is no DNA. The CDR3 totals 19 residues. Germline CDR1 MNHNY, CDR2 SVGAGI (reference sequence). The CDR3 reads CASSNAPGEVVSRNTEAFF.

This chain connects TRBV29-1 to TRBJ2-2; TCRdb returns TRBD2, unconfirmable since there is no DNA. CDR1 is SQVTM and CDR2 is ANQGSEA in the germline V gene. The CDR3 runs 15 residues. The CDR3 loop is CSVLLEGTYTGELFF.

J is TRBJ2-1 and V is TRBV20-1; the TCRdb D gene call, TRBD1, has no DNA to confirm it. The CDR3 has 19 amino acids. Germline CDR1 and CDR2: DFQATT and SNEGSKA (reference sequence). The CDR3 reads CSASSQGQGALQLGDEQFF.

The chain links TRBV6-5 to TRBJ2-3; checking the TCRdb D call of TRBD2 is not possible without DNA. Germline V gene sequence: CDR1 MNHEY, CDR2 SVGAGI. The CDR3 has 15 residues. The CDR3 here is CASSLTSGGADTQYF.

Here the CDR3 reads CSARWDSSEQYF. V usage is TRBV20-1 and J usage is TRBJ2-7. The CDR3 extends over 12 amino acids. Germline CDR1 is DFQATT and CDR2 is SNEGSKA (reference sequence).

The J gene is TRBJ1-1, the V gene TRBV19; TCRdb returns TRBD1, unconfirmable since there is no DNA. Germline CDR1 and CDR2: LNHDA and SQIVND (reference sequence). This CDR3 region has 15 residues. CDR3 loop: CASWGGTPGYTEAFF.

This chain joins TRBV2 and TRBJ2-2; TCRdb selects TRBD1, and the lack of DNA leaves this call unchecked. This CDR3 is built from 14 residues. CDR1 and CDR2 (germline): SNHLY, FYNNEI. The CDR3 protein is CASSPGIDTGELFF.

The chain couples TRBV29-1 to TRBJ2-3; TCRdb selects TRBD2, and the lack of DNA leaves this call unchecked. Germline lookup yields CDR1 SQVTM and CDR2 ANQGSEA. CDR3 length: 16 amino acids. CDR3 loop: CSVEGGTSGLADTQYF.

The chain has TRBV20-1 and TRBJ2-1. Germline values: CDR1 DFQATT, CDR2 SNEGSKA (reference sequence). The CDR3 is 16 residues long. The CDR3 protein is CSARVLLTGTYNEQFF.

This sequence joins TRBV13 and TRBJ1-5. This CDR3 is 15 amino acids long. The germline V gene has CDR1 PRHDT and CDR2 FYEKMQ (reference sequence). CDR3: CASSLGVAPDQPQHF.

The chain's CDR3 is CASSQDLGVGVLTDYGYTF. The chain has TRBV4-3 and TRBJ1-2; TCRdb calls TRBD1, which cannot be checked without DNA. CDR3 length: 19 amino acids. CDR1 is LGHNA and CDR2 is YSLEER in the germline V gene.

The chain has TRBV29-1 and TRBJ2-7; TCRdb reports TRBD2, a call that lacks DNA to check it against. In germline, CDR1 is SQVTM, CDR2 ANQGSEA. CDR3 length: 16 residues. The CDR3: CSVEGGHHLGGYEQYF.

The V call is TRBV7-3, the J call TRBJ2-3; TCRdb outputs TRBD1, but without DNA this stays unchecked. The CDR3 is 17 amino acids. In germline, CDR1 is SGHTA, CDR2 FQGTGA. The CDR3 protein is CASSGRDRAGGTDTQYF.

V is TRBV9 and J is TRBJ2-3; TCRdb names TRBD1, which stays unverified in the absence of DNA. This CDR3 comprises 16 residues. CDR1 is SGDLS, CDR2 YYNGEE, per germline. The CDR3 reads CASSVLGAFSTDTQYF.

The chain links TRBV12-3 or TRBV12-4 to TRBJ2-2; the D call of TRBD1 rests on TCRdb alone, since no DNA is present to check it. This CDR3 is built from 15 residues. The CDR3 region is CASSRPDMGTGELFF.

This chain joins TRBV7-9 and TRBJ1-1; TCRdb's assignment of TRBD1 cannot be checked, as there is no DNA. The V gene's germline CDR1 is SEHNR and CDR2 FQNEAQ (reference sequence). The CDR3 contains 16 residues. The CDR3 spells CASLARSGGAGTEAFF. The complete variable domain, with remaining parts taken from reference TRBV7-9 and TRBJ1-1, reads DTGVSQNPRHKITKRGQNVTFRCDPISEHNRLYWYRQTLGQGPEFLTYFQNEAQLEKSRLLSDRFSAERPKGSFSTLEIQRTEQGDSAMYLCASLARSGGAGTEAFFGQGTRLTVV.

The CDR3 sequence is CASSQDTNTGTQYF. This sequence joins TRBV14 and TRBJ2-3. Germline V lookup: CDR1 SGHDN, CDR2 FVKESK. The length of the CDR3 is 14 residues. Variable domain in full (rest from reference TRBV14 and TRBJ2-3): EAGVTQFPSHSVIEKGQTVTLRCDPISGHDNLYWYRRVMGKEIKFLLHFVKESKQDESGMPNNRFLAERTGGTYSTLKVQPAELEDSGVYFCASSQDTNTGTQYFGPGTRLTVL.

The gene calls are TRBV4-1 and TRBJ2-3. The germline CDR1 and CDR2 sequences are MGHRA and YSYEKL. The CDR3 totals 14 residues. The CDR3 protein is CASNQGDFTDTQYF.